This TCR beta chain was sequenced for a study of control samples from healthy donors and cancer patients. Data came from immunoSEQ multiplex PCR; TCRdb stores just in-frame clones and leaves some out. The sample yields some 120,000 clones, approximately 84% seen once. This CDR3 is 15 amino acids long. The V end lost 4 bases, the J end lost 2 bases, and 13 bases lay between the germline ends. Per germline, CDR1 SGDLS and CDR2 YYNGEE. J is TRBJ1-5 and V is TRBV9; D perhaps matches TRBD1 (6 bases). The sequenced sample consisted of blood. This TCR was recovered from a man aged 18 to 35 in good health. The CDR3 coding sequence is TGTGCCAGCAGCTCCACAGGGAACGGCAATCAGCCCCAGCATTTT. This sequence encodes CASSSTGNGNQPQHF.